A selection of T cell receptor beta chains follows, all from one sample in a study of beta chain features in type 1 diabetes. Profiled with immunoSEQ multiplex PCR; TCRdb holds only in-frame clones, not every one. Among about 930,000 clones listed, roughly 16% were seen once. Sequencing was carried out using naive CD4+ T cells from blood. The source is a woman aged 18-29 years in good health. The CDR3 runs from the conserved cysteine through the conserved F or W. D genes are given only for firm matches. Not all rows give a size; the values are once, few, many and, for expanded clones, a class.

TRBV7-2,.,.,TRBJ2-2,CASSRDAPGVGELFF,TGTGCCAGCAGTAGGGACGCCCCGGGAGTCGGGGAGCTGTTTTTT
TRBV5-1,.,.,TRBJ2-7,CASSLVGKAYEQYF,TGCGCCAGCAGCTTGGTCGGGAAGGCCTACGAGCAGTACTTC
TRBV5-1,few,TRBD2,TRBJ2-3,CASSLLAGGPDTQYF,TGCGCCAGCAGCTTATTAGCGGGAGGGCCAGATACGCAGTATTTT
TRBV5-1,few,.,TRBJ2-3,CASSLDSPSTDTQYF,TGCGCCAGCAGCTTGGACAGCCCTAGCACAGATACGCAGTATTTT
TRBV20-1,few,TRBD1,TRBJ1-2,CGRDSSYGYTF,TGCGGAAGGGACAGCAGCTATGGCTACACCTTC
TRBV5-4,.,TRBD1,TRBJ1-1,CASSSRDRLNTEAFF,TGTGCCAGCAGCTCCCGGGACAGGCTGAACACTGAAGCTTTCTTT
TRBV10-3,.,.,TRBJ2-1,CAISVGSNEQFF,TGTGCCATCAGTGTTGGCAGCAATGAGCAGTTCTTC
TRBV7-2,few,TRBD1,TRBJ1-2,CASSRTGGFDGYTF,TGTGCCAGCAGTCGGACAGGGGGATTTGATGGCTACACCTTC
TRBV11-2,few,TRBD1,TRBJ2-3,CASIKQGTDTQYF,TGTGCCAGCATCAAACAGGGGACAGATACGCAGTATTTT
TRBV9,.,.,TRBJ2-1,CASSVASGNNEQFF,TGTGCCAGCAGCGTAGCTTCTGGGAACAATGAGCAGTTCTTC
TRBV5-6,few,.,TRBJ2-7,CASSLRDTSIYEQYF,TGTGCCAGCAGTCTTCGGGACACTTCGATTTACGAGCAGTACTTC
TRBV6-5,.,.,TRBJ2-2,CASSYTQGPGELFF,TGTGCCAGCAGTTACACACAGGGACCCGGGGAGCTGTTTTTT
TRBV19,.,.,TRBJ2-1,CASSRNTQAYNEQFF,TGTGCCAGTAGCCGAAACACCCAGGCCTACAATGAGCAGTTCTTC
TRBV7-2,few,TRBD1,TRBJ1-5,CASSFRDSQPQHF,TGTGCCAGCAGCTTCCGGGACAGTCAGCCCCAGCATTTT
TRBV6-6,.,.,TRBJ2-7,CASSSTGTGDYEQYF,TGTGCCAGCAGCTCCACCGGGACCGGGGACTACGAGCAGTACTTC
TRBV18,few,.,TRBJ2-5,CASSPPGHPQETQYF,TGTGCCAGCTCACCACCGGGACACCCTCAAGAGACCCAGTACTTC
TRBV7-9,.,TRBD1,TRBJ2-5,CASSDTGDGETQYF,TGTGCCAGCAGCGATACAGGGGATGGGGAGACCCAGTACTTC
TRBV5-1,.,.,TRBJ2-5,CASSLEGQGTQYF,TGCGCCAGCAGCTTGGAGGGGCAGGGGACCCAGTACTTC
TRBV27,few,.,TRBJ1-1,CASSLYTGNTEAFF,TGTGCCAGCAGTTTGTATACAGGGAACACTGAAGCTTTCTTT
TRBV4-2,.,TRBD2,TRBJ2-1,CASSRRTSGTNNEQFF,TGTGCCAGCAGCCGAAGGACTAGCGGAACCAACAATGAGCAGTTCTTC
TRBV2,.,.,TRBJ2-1,CASSPRFADEQFF,TGTGCCAGCAGTCCCCGGTTCGCGGATGAGCAGTTCTTC
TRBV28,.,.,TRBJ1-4,CASKGRVNEKLFF,TGTGCCAGCAAAGGACGGGTTAATGAAAAACTGTTTTTT
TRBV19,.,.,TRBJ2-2,CASSKGPETGELFF,TGTGCCAGTAGTAAAGGACCCGAAACCGGGGAGCTGTTTTTT
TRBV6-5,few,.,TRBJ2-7,CASSYSKGRRQYF,TGTGCCAGCAGTTACTCTAAAGGAAGGAGGCAGTACTTC
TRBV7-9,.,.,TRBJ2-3,CASRIEITDTQYF,TGTGCCAGCAGAATAGAGATCACAGATACGCAGTATTTT
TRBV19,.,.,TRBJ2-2,CASMVDPGRELFF,TGTGCCAGTATGGTCGACCCTGGGAGGGAGCTGTTTTTT
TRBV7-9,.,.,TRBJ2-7,CASSLFPGSLHEQYF,TGTGCCAGCAGCTTATTTCCAGGGTCCCTTCACGAGCAGTACTTC
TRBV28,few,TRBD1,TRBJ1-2,CASRPTGFNYGYTF,TGTGCCAGCAGACCGACAGGGTTTAATTATGGCTACACCTTC
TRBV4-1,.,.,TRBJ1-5,CASSQDAGARMGNQPQHF,TGCGCCAGCAGCCAAGACGCCGGGGCCCGTATGGGCAATCAGCCCCAGCATTTT
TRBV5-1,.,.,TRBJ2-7,CASSFAGDEQYF,TGCGCCAGCAGCTTCGCCGGGGATGAGCAGTACTTC
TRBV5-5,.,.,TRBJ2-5,CASSSEPSSQETQYF,TGTGCCAGCAGCTCGGAACCTTCTAGCCAAGAGACCCAGTACTTC